Listed below are T cell receptor beta chains from one sample, sequenced in a study of blood T cell repertoires in COVID-19. Assay: immunoSEQ multiplex PCR; the TCRdb copy retains only in-frame clones and omits some. Among 180,000 or so clones listed, around 86% were seen once. The sequenced sample consisted of peripheral blood. These receptors all stem from a man in his 60s with acute or convalescent COVID-19. The CDR3 runs from the conserved cysteine through the conserved F or W. D genes are given only for firm matches. Where a row states a size, it is once, few, many or the class of an expanded clone; other rows omit it.

J gene | D gene | clone size | V gene | CDR3 DNA | CDR3 protein
TRBJ2-1 | - | - | TRBV19 | TGTGCCAGTAGTCGCAGGGGAGGGGGGTACTACAATGAGCAGTTCTTC | CASSRRGGGYYNEQFF
TRBJ2-1 | TRBD1 | - | TRBV2 | TGTGCCAGCAGTGACAGGGGGCAGGCCTACAATGAGCAGTTCTTC | CASSDRGQAYNEQFF
TRBJ2-7 | TRBD1 | - | TRBV19 | TGTGCCAGTAGTATCGGGACAGGGTTAGGCTACGAGCAGTACTTC | CASSIGTGLGYEQYF
TRBJ1-2 | TRBD1 | - | TRBV30 | TGTGCCTGGCGGGACAGGGGTGTCTATGGCTACACCTTC | CAWRDRGVYGYTF
TRBJ1-1 | TRBD1 | - | TRBV2 | TGTGCCAGCAGGGACAGGACGAACACTGAAGCTTTCTTT | CASRDRTNTEAFF
TRBJ2-5 | - | - | TRBV9 | TGTGCCAGCAGCGTAAGCCAGCTGAGCGGGACCCAGTACTTC | CASSVSQLSGTQYF
TRBJ2-7 | - | few | TRBV10-3 | TGTGCCATCAAAATGGGCGTCGGCCCCTACGAGCAGTACTTC | CAIKMGVGPYEQYF
TRBJ1-6 | - | - | TRBV25-1 | TGTGCCAGCGCAGGGGATCGGAATTCACCCCTCCACTTT | CASAGDRNSPLHF
TRBJ1-1 | - | few | TRBV30 | TGTGCCTGGAGTGTCGGCGGATCGAACACTGAAGCTTTCTTT | CAWSVGGSNTEAFF
TRBJ1-5 | - | - | TRBV13 | TGTGCCAGCAGCTCCAGGACTGAGCCCCAGCATTTT | CASSSRTEPQHF
TRBJ1-2 | - | - | TRBV11-2 | TGTGCCAGCAGGCGCACGAGGGACTTAAACTATGGCTACACCTTC | CASRRTRDLNYGYTF